The 6 T cell receptor beta chains presented below share a single source sample, sequenced in a study of T-cell reconstitution after alpha-beta-depleted transplantation in children. The TCRbeta library incorporated unique molecular identifiers. TCRdb itself ran the PCR reads through MiXCR, one entry per CDR3 protein. Here the sample spans a few hundred thousand distinct CDR3 sequences, roughly a tenth being singletons. Sequencing was performed on PBMCs, taken before TCRalphabeta/CD19-depleted stem cell transplant. The origin of the receptors is a boy in the first two years of life with acute myeloid leukemia, due to receive a stem cell transplant.

The DNA of the CDR3 is TGTGCCAGCAGCAGCTCCCTCGGGGGACAGCAGTACTTC. Translation: CASSSSLGGQQYF. The genes are TRBV7-2 and TRBJ2-7; a possible D gene is TRBD2 (6 bases). This CDR3 has 13 residues. Germline-derived CDR1 and CDR2 are SGHTA and FQGNSA. V lost 5 bases and J 8 bases, leaving 16 bases between the germline ends. Based on the CDR3 plus reference TRBV7-2 and TRBJ2-7, the full variable domain is GAGVSQSPSNKVTEKGKDVELRCDPISGHTALYWYRQSLGQGLEFLIYFQGNSAPDKSGLPSDRFSAERTGGSVSTLTIQRTQQEDSAVYLCASSSSLGGQQYFGPGTRLTVT.

This clonotype was recorded at least ten times. This rearrangement joins TRBV28 to TRBJ2-7, with D unclear. This CDR3 is 15 amino acids long. Germline CDR1 is MDHEN and CDR2 is SYDVKM. V was shortened by 6 bases and J by 3 bases, with 18 bases between the two germline ends. The CDR3, as DNA: TGTGCCAGCAGAGTATATACGCAGGAGTACTACGAGCAGTACTTC. As protein: CASRVYTQEYYEQYF.

A word on this clonotype: A read error may be the cause here, since a much bigger clone is one base away. No conserved phenylalanine or tryptophan ends this CDR3, so it is likely a read error. The chain joins TRBV29-1 to TRBJ2-5; D unresolved. The length of the CDR3 is 11 residues. Trimming removed 7 bases at V and 3 bases at J, with 9 bases between. CDR1 is SQVTM and CDR2 is ANQGSEA in the germline V gene. The CDR3 loop is CSARPEETQYC. DNA for the CDR3: TGCAGCGCGAGGCCCGAAGAGACCCAGTACTGC.

At least ten counts were recorded for this clonotype. V is TRBV28 and J is TRBJ2-3; D possibly corresponds to TRBD2 (6 bases). V lost 2 bases and J lost 6, with 15 bases in between. The CDR3 is made up of 15 amino acids. Germline loops: CDR1 MDHEN, CDR2 SYDVKM. In DNA, the CDR3 is TGTGCCAGCAGTTTACGCGGGGCGCTTTCGGATACGCAGTATTTT. Translation: CASSLRGALSDTQYF.

This clonotype was counted at least ten times. This chain uses TRBV7-9 with TRBJ2-7; a weak D match, TRBD2 (6 bases). CDR1 is SEHNR and CDR2 is FQNEAQ in the germline V gene (reference sequence). This CDR3 region has 15 residues. Trimming removed 1 base from V and 3 bases from J, with 13 bases in between. CDR3 sequence reads: CASSLGSGRLYEQYF. In nucleotides, the CDR3 is TGTGCCAGCAGCTTAGGATCCGGGAGACTCTACGAGCAGTACTTC. The whole variable domain, remainder taken from reference TRBV7-9 and TRBJ2-7, is DTGVSQNPRHKITKRGQNVTFRCDPISEHNRLYWYRQTLGQGPEFLTYFQNEAQLEKSRLLSDRFSAERPKGSFSTLEIQRTEQGDSAMYLCASSLGSGRLYEQYFGPGTRLTVT.

This clonotype was observed a handful of times. V usage is TRBV9 and J usage is TRBJ2-7; 12 bases are shared with TRBD1. This CDR3 is built from 15 residues. The ends lost 2 bases at V and 5 bases at J; junction bases unmatched: 5. Germline V gene data show CDR1 as SGDLS and CDR2 as YYNGEE. CDR3 region: CASSVGDRGLHEQYF. In nucleotides, the CDR3 is TGTGCCAGCAGCGTTGGGGACAGGGGGCTCCACGAGCAGTACTTC.